The sequence of this T cell receptor (beta chain) was determined in a study of T cells after yellow fever vaccination. Study-level points and caveats: When the response was secondary, it was weaker but reached its peak faster, day 5 versus 15. Boosting was followed by the reappearance of most primary-vaccination clones (just under 98% CD4, under 90% CD8).

In the case of this clonotype: Its specificity is not known.

The germline V and J ends were trimmed by 8 bases and 5 bases, with 12 bases remaining between them. Per the germline V gene, CDR1 is WSHSY and CDR2 is SAAADI. The CDR3 length is 12 residues. The study made its TCR cDNA through 5'RACE template switching. That step introduced a universal primer site along with UMIs. TCRdb analysed the 5' RACE reads with MiXCR anew, one entry per CDR3 protein. Seen here are some 320,000 distinct CDR3 sequences, 8.5% to 10% observed once, and the top ten hold more than 15%. The J gene is TRBJ1-2, the V gene TRBV10-2; D not certain. The sample was PBMCs, taken on the day of the first yellow fever vaccination. The sequence came from a man younger than 30 who received the YFV17D yellow fever vaccine. CDR3 region: CASSPTLYGYTF. In nucleotides, the CDR3 is TGCGCCAGCTCCCCTACCCTTTATGGCTACACCTTC.